The 15 T cell receptor beta chains presented below share a single source sample, sequenced in a study of blood T cell repertoires in COVID-19. Using immunoSEQ multiplex PCR, the repertoire was profiled, and TCRdb retains in-frame clones only, with some absent. The sample carries about 230,000 clones, 70% to 90% recorded once. The sample comprised peripheral blood. These receptors came from a man aged 40-55 years with acute or convalescent COVID-19.

This rearrangement joins TRBV5-1 to TRBJ2-2; D ambiguous. In germline, CDR1 is SGHRS, CDR2 YFSETQ. Trimming left V 4 bases short and J 0 bases short, with 22 bases between. The CDR3 spans 19 residues. DNA for the CDR3: TGCGCCAGCAGCCCCCTTTTCGCACAGATTCCTACGAACACCGGGGAGCTGTTTTTT. Translated: CASSPLFAQIPTNTGELFF. Full variable domain (remainder filled in from reference TRBV5-1 and TRBJ2-2): KAGVTQTPRYLIKTRGQQVTLSCSPISGHRSVSWYQQTPGQGLQFLFEYFSETQRNKGNFPGRFSGRQFSNSRSEMNVSTLELGDSALYLCASSPLFAQIPTNTGELFFGEGSRLTVL.

The rearrangement links TRBV5-1 to TRBJ2-5; 8 bases line up with TRBD2. V gave up 1 base and J gave up 3 bases; unmatched junction bases: 8. The CDR3 has 16 amino acids. The germline V gene has CDR1 SGHRS and CDR2 YFSETQ. CDR3 DNA: TGCGCCAGCAGCTTGAATCCCTCCGGGGGGGAAGAGACCCAGTACTTC. Encoded protein: CASSLNPSGGEETQYF.

The CDR3 spells CASSRLQGPSYEQYF. CDR3 bases: TGTGCCAGCAGCCGCCTACAGGGACCCTCCTACGAGCAGTACTTC. The chain has TRBV7-2 and TRBJ2-7; the D gene is possibly TRBD1 (6 bases). The CDR3 has 15 residues. Per the germline V gene, CDR1 is SGHTA and CDR2 is FQGNSA. V lost 5 bases and J lost 0, with 14 bases in between.

J is TRBJ1-4 and V is TRBV4-3; 8 nucleotides align to TRBD1. J lost 8 bases, V lost 2 bases, and 7 bases had no gene match. Germline V gene data show CDR1 as LGHNA and CDR2 as YSLEER. The CDR3 loop spans 15 amino acids. In DNA form, the CDR3 reads TGCGCCAGCAGCCAAACGACAGGGGTAGGCGAAAAACTGTTTTTT. This codes for CASSQTTGVGEKLFF.

The chain couples TRBV27 to TRBJ2-7; perhaps TRBD2 as D (6 bases). The germline V and J ends were trimmed by 3 bases and 3 bases, with 9 bases remaining between them. Germline V gene lookup returns CDR1 MNHEY and CDR2 SMNVEV (reference sequence). This CDR3 has 13 residues. The CDR3 is CASSLGLFYEQYF. The CDR3 region has the DNA TGTGCCAGCAGTTTGGGACTGTTCTACGAGCAGTACTTC.

V gene TRBV28 combines with J gene TRBJ1-6; possibly TRBD1 for D (6 bases). CDR1 is MDHEN, CDR2 SYDVKM, per germline. The CDR3 spans 17 residues. V lost 2 bases to trimming and J lost 3 bases, with 14 bases between them. The CDR3 loop reads CASSLKQTGHYNSPLHF. As DNA, the CDR3 is TGTGCCAGCAGTTTAAAGCAGACAGGTCACTATAATTCACCCCTCCACTTT. The full variable domain, its missing parts supplied by reference TRBV28 and TRBJ1-6, is DVKVTQSSRYLVKRTGEKVFLECVQDMDHENMFWYRQDPGLGLRLIYFSYDVKMKEKGDIPEGYSVSREKKERFSLILESASTNQTSMYLCASSLKQTGHYNSPLHFGNGTRLTVT.

The CDR3 reads CSASSLAGGRYNEQFF. As DNA, the CDR3 is TGCAGTGCTAGTTCGCTAGCGGGGGGCCGTTACAATGAGCAGTTCTTC. This chain links TRBV20-1 with TRBJ2-1, with 11 bases aligning to TRBD2. V trimming: 3 bases; J trimming: 4 bases; junction bases outside the gene matches: 8. The CDR3 runs 16 residues. The germline V gene has CDR1 DFQATT and CDR2 SNEGSKA (reference sequence).

The chain is built from TRBV5-1 and TRBJ1-2, with D unresolved. The V gene's germline CDR1 is SGHRS and CDR2 YFSETQ. This CDR3 comprises 13 residues. The ends were cut back, 0 bases at V and 3 bases at J, with 6 bases in the middle. The CDR3 coding sequence is TGCGCCAGCAGCTTGGGGTCAGACTATGGCTACACCTTC. It specifies CASSLGSDYGYTF.

This clone was found once. The rearrangement links TRBV10-2 to TRBJ1-4; 8 positions match TRBD1. From germline, CDR1 is WSHSY and CDR2 SAAADI. Trimming removed 4 bases from V and 6 bases from J; junction bases left unmatched: 4. This CDR3 comprises 14 residues. The CDR3 reads CASSGTGMDEKLFF. In DNA, the CDR3 is TGCGCCAGCAGTGGGACAGGGATGGATGAAAAACTGTTTTTT.

The chain employs TRBV5-4 and TRBJ2-3, with D possibly TRBD2 on 6 matching bases. Germline V gene lookup returns CDR1 SGHNT and CDR2 YYREEE (reference sequence). V shed 1 base and J shed 11 bases, with 11 bases lying between them. The CDR3 loop spans 12 amino acids. CDR3 residues: CASSLPGLKQYF. CDR3 bases: TGTGCCAGCAGCTTGCCGGGACTGAAGCAGTATTTT.

The rearrangement links TRBV5-3 to TRBJ1-2; no firm D call. TRBV5-3 is identified as an open reading frame with a role that is uncertain. The CDR3 runs 13 residues. Trimming took off 1 base at V and 7 bases at J, with 11 bases between the two ends. CDR3 nucleotide sequence: TGTGCCAGAAGCTTGTGGGGAGATAGTGGCTACACCTTC. Encoded protein: CARSLWGDSGYTF.

The chain carries TRBV5-1 and TRBJ1-1, with 10 bases matching TRBD1. The CDR3 contains 14 residues. Germline CDR1 reads SGHRS; CDR2 reads YFSETQ. Trimming at V came to 4 bases and at J to 7 bases, leaving 7 bases not matched to a gene. CDR3 in DNA: TGCGCCAGCAGCCCCGACAGGGGGCGCGGTGAAGCTTTCTTT. It yields the protein CASSPDRGRGEAFF.

The chain links TRBV3-1 (or the pseudogene TRBV3-2) to TRBJ1-4; possible D gene TRBD1, 6 bases. Germline V gene data show CDR1 as LGHDT and CDR2 as YNNKEL (reference sequence). V lost 2 bases to trimming and J lost 0 bases, with 10 bases between them. The CDR3 length is 16 residues. The CDR3 region is CASSQLPGATNEKLFF. The CDR3, as DNA: TGTGCCAGCAGCCAACTGCCAGGGGCAACTAATGAAAAACTGTTTTTT.

Here the CDR3 DNA reads TGTGCCAGCAGCTTGGGAGGGCCCAATCAGCCCCAGCATTTT. Amino acid sequence: CASSLGGPNQPQHF. The chain has TRBV5-5 and TRBJ1-5, with unresolved D. There are 14 residues in the CDR3. V shed 0 bases and J shed 3 bases, with 7 bases lying between them. The V gene's germline CDR1 is SGHKS and CDR2 YYEKEE (reference sequence). Together with reference TRBV5-5 and TRBJ1-5, the CDR3 gives the full variable domain: DAGVTQSPTHLIKTRGQQVTLRCSPISGHKSVSWYQQVLGQGPQFIFQYYEKEERGRGNFPDRFSARQFPNYSSELNVNALLLGDSALYLCASSLGGPNQPQHFGDGTRLSIL.

This CDR3 reads CASSLGSHMNTEAFF. The CDR3 region has the DNA TGTGCCAGCAGCTTGGGCTCCCACATGAACACTGAAGCTTTCTTT. The V and J genes are TRBV5-5 and TRBJ1-1; the D is unclear. Trimming pared 0 bases from V and 0 bases from J, leaving 9 bases between. Germline assignment: CDR1 SGHKS and CDR2 YYEKEE (reference sequence). The CDR3 loop spans 15 amino acids.